A single sample is the source of the 3 T cell receptor beta chains below, sequenced in a study of T cells in Graves' hyperthyroidism and ophthalmopathy. RNA transcripts were the template for amplifying TCR beta CDR3 regions. During a first-round RT-PCR of the TCR CDR3, the HTBI primer set was used. TCRdb reprocessed the multiplex PCR reads with MiXCR, giving one entry per CDR3 protein. Among 750,000 to 900,000 distinct CDR3 sequences, around 38% were seen once, and the ten largest hold over 8%. Sequenced material: blood. These receptors were obtained from a man younger than 30 with Graves' hyperthyroidism.

This clonotype was picked up one time. V usage is TRBV5-4 and J usage is TRBJ1-2; a weak D match, TRBD1 (6 bases). Per germline, CDR1 SGHNT and CDR2 YYREEE (reference sequence). The CDR3 is 10 residues long. Trimming took 9 bases from V and 12 from J, leaving 15 bases between them. CDR3 protein: CAIFGTRNTF. The CDR3 coding sequence is TGTGCCATCTTCGGGACACGAAACACCTTC. Full variable domain (missing parts from reference TRBV5-4 and TRBJ1-2): ETGVTQSPTHLIKTRGQQVTLRCSSQSGHNTVSWYQQALGQGPQFIFQYYREEENGRGNFPPRFSGLQFPNYSSELNVNALELDDSALYLCAIFGTRNTFGSGTRLTVV.

The rearrangement links TRBV7-2 to TRBJ2-7; D uncertain. V was trimmed by 5 bases and J by 5 bases, leaving 19 bases between them. Germline V gene data show CDR1 as SGHTA and CDR2 as FQGNSA. The length of the CDR3 is 15 residues. CDR3 in amino acids: CASSVLTGWGNEQYF. CDR3 coding DNA: TGTGCCAGCAGCGTTCTTACGGGCTGGGGAAACGAGCAGTACTTC.

The V and J genes are TRBV5-4 and TRBJ2-5, with 7 bases that match TRBD2. The V and J ends lost 2 bases and 5 bases, in that order; junction bases with no gene match: 9. The CDR3 runs to 15 residues. Germline CDR1 is SGHNT and CDR2 is YYREEE (reference sequence). CDR3 DNA: TGTGCCAGCAGCTTCGTAGGCGGGAGTGGGGAGACCCAGTACTTC. Translated: CASSFVGGSGETQYF.